Presented here are 26 T cell receptor beta chains from one specimen sequenced in a study of T-cell reconstitution after alpha-beta-depleted transplantation in children (dated by TCRdb to 2016 to 2017). Receptor libraries were prepared by PCR. The instrument was an Illumina HiSeq 2500. Molecular barcoding was employed in the preparation of TCR libraries, with unique molecular identifiers being used to normalize TCRbeta repertoire quantification. TCRdb reprocessing: public reads trimmed at Q25 with fastp, clones called with MiXCR, in-frame beta chains kept. Entries that share a CDR3 protein sequence are merged under the most common genes and DNA. For this sample there are about 980,000 distinct CDR3 sequences; about 26% appear just once. About 28% of the sample goes to the ten largest clones. The treatment or condition label, read with the paper, signifies: allogeneic hematopoietic cell transplantation with graft depleted of TCRalphabeta T cells and CD19 B cells.

The material was PBMCs, mostly from graft donor cells, obtained 360 days after TCRalphabeta/CD19-depleted stem cell transplant. The receptor source for this set is a boy under two years old who had a stem cell transplant for SCID, so the T cells may come from the graft donor.

The V and J genes are TRBV10-3 and TRBJ2-2; 11 nucleotides agree with TRBD2. Losses at the gene ends were 4 bases for V and 10 bases for J; bases not matched to a gene: 8. CDR3 length: 15 residues. Germline CDR1 reads ENHRY; CDR2 reads SYGVKD. The CDR3 loop is CAISGASGGREELFF. The CDR3 DNA sequence: TGTGCCATCAGTGGCGCTAGCGGGGGGCGCGAGGAGCTGTTTTTT.

The table lists this clonotype with a few counts. The rearrangement uses TRBV4-1 and TRBJ1-5, with a tentative D call TRBD1 (6 bases). V was pared by 0 bases and J by 0 bases, with 15 bases between. CDR3 length: 18 residues. Germline CDR1 and CDR2: MGHRA and YSYEKL. The CDR3 nucleotides read TGCGCCAGCAGCCAAGATGGGGGGGCCCCGTATAGCAATCAGCCCCAGCATTTT. It is translated as CASSQDGGAPYSNQPQHF.

J is TRBJ2-3 and V is TRBV27; 9 nucleotides align to TRBD2. Germline V gene sequence: CDR1 MNHEY, CDR2 SMNVEV (reference sequence). The CDR3 length is 15 residues. V trimming: 5 bases; J trimming: 2 bases; junction bases outside the gene matches: 5. CDR3 in amino acids: CASSVERGDTDTQYF. In nucleotides, the CDR3 is TGTGCCAGCAGTGTAGAGCGGGGGGACACAGATACGCAGTATTTT.

The rearrangement joins TRBV2 to TRBJ1-2; perhaps TRBD1 as D (6 bases). The CDR3 sequence is 12 residues long. Trimming removed 7 bases from V and 8 bases from J, with 14 bases in between. Germline V gene lookup returns CDR1 SNHLY and CDR2 FYNNEI. CDR3 DNA: TGTGCCAGCATCGGGGGAGGGGGGGGCTACACCTTC. The encoded protein is CASIGGGGGYTF.

In its sample, this clonotype was seen a few times. The chain carries TRBV18 and TRBJ1-5; tentative D call: TRBD1 (6 bases). The CDR3 spans 15 residues. Deletions cut 3 bases from V and 3 bases from J, with 12 bases between. CDR1 and CDR2 (germline): KGHSH, LQKENI. The CDR3 spells CASSPVGGNNQPQHF. CDR3 nucleotide sequence: TGTGCCAGCTCACCGGTAGGGGGGAACAATCAGCCCCAGCATTTT.

This chain joins TRBV28 and TRBJ1-4; D may be TRBD1 (5 bases). CDR3 size: 15 residues. With 6 bases removed from V and 6 bases from J, the gap between germline ends came to 17 bases. Germline V CDR1 and CDR2: MDHEN, SYDVKM. The CDR3 reads CASSPIRRGDEKLFF. CDR3 coding DNA: TGTGCCAGCAGCCCGATCAGAAGAGGGGATGAAAAACTGTTTTTT.

This clonotype was detected a few times. One end of the junction varies from germline; a read error may be responsible. V usage is TRBV7-2 and J usage is TRBJ2-1; TRBD1 agrees at 10 bases. Germline CDR1 is SGHTA and CDR2 is FQGNSA. This CDR3 contains 15 residues. The CDR3 nucleotides read TGTGCCAGCAGCCTGACAGGGGGCTCCTCCAATGAGCAGTTCTTC. Its translation is CASSLTGGSSNEQFF.

The genes are TRBV4-1 and TRBJ2-3; D uncertain. V was cut by 0 bases and J by 5 bases, with 12 bases left in between. The length of the CDR3 is 15 residues. Germline V gene lookup returns CDR1 MGHRA and CDR2 YSYEKL. The DNA of the CDR3 is TGCGCCAGCAGCCAAGATGAAAGGGTGGAAGATACGCAGTATTTT. The encoded protein is CASSQDERVEDTQYF.

This clonotype was counted between two and nine times. The chain couples TRBV10-2 to TRBJ2-7, with D possibly being TRBD1 (5 bases). Trimming left V 4 bases short and J 5 bases short, with 21 bases between. In germline, CDR1 is WSHSY, CDR2 SAAADI. The CDR3 contains 16 residues. The CDR3 bases are TGCGCCAGCAGTGGCCCAGTAGTAGGGGTCAGGGACGAGCAGTACTTC. This translates into CASSGPVVGVRDEQYF.

V and J are TRBV7-8 and TRBJ2-3; TRBD1 is a possible D gene (6 bases). The germline V gene has CDR1 SGHVS and CDR2 FQNEAQ. The V and J ends lost 5 bases and 0 bases respectively, with 12 bases between them. The CDR3 is made up of 15 amino acids. As DNA, the CDR3 is TGTGCCAGCAGCCCCGTTACAGGGAGCACAGATACGCAGTATTTT. Translating it yields CASSPVTGSTDTQYF.

This clonotype was seen just once. This sequence joins TRBV20-1 and TRBJ1-5; D perhaps matches TRBD1 (5 bases). This CDR3 is 17 amino acids long. Trimming removed 1 base at V and 2 bases at J, with 18 bases between. The germline gives CDR1 DFQATT, CDR2 SNEGSKA (reference sequence). CDR3 region: CSARALRDPIGNQPQHF. The CDR3 nucleotides read TGCAGTGCTAGAGCGCTCCGGGACCCTATTGGCAATCAGCCCCAGCATTTT.

The J gene is TRBJ1-2, the V gene TRBV5-1, with TRBD1 as a possible D gene (5 bases). Germline values: CDR1 SGHRS, CDR2 YFSETQ. V lost 0 bases to trimming and J lost 5 bases, with 17 bases between them. CDR3 length equals 16 residues. This CDR3 reads CASSLVPGPENYGYTF. CDR3 coding DNA: TGCGCCAGCAGCTTGGTTCCAGGGCCTGAGAATTATGGCTACACCTTC.

This clonotype appeared a few times. This chain joins TRBV5-1 and TRBJ1-2; D gene ambiguous. CDR3 length: 13 residues. CDR1 is SGHRS, CDR2 YFSETQ, per germline. V was shortened by 2 bases and J by 4 bases, with 9 bases between the two germline ends. The CDR3 is CASSFNFGYGYTF. The CDR3 DNA sequence: TGCGCCAGCAGCTTTAATTTCGGCTATGGCTACACCTTC.

The chain joins TRBV6-5 to TRBJ1-3; 8 bases fit TRBD1. Germline V gene data show CDR1 as MNHEY and CDR2 as SVGAGI. Trimming cost V 1 base and J 4 bases; bases outside gene matches: 9. This CDR3 region has 17 residues. The CDR3 bases are TGTGCCAGCAGTTACTACGCCGGACAGGGAAAAGGAAACACCATATATTTT. This encodes CASSYYAGQGKGNTIYF.

This chain uses TRBV25-1 with TRBJ2-3; D might be TRBD1 (5 bases). This CDR3 is 12 amino acids long. V shed 4 bases and J shed 6 bases, with 8 bases lying between them. Germline CDR1 MGHDK, CDR2 SYGVNS. CDR3 region: CASSGSGDTQYF. The CDR3 DNA follows: TGTGCCAGCAGTGGGTCAGGGGATACGCAGTATTTT. The whole variable domain, remainder taken from reference TRBV25-1 and TRBJ2-3, is EADIYQTPRYLVIGTGKKITLECSQTMGHDKMYWYQQDPGMELHLIHYSYGVNSTEKGDLSSESTVSRIRTEHFPLTLESARPSHTSQYLCASSGSGDTQYFGPGTRLTVL.

The chain combines TRBV7-8 with TRBJ1-1; D gene ambiguous. V dropped 4 bases and J dropped 0 bases, with 12 bases sitting between them. Germline assignment: CDR1 SGHVS and CDR2 FQNEAQ. This CDR3 comprises 15 residues. The CDR3 loop is CASSSLRQMNTEAFF. The CDR3 coding sequence is TGTGCCAGCAGCTCCCTGAGGCAGATGAACACTGAAGCTTTCTTT.

The rearrangement links TRBV5-1 to TRBJ2-7; 9 positions match TRBD1. The J segment lost 6 bases and the V segment lost 4 bases, leaving 8 bases of the junction unmatched. Germline CDR1 reads SGHRS; CDR2 reads YFSETQ. This CDR3 is 14 amino acids long. In nucleotides, the CDR3 is TGCGCCAGCAGCATCCGGGACAGGGAGAGCGAGCAGTACTTC. Translating gives CASSIRDRESEQYF.

The CDR3 DNA follows: TGTGCCAGCAGTTTAATACCCGAGACAGGACAAGCTTTCTTT. Residues: CASSLIPETGQAFF. The chain links TRBV27 to TRBJ1-1, with D perhaps TRBD1 (6 bases). V was pared by 2 bases and J by 9 bases, with 16 bases between. CDR1 and CDR2 from the germline V gene are MNHEY and SMNVEV (reference sequence). The CDR3 has 14 amino acids.

This clonotype was observed a few times. The V and J genes are TRBV7-2 and TRBJ2-2; no clear D gene. This CDR3 comprises 16 residues. Germline lookup yields CDR1 SGHTA and CDR2 FQGNSA. V lost 5 bases, J lost 0 bases, and 13 bases lay in between. The CDR3 is CASSTPRLTNTGELFF. In DNA form, the CDR3 reads TGTGCCAGCAGCACCCCCCGGCTTACGAACACCGGGGAGCTGTTTTTT.

This clonotype occurred a few times. This chain connects TRBV20-1 to TRBJ1-5, with D unresolved. The V gene lost 1 base and the J gene lost 2 bases, with 9 bases spanning the gap. This CDR3 is built from 14 residues. Germline values: CDR1 DFQATT, CDR2 SNEGSKA (reference sequence). The CDR3 protein is CSARGPLGNQPQHF. CDR3 DNA: TGCAGTGCTAGAGGCCCATTGGGCAATCAGCCCCAGCATTTT.

This clonotype turned up a few times. V and J are TRBV5-6 and TRBJ2-5; D uncertain. V was shortened by 0 bases and J by 1 base, with 10 bases between the two germline ends. The germline CDR1 and CDR2 sequences are SGHDT and YYEEEE. This CDR3 spans 15 amino acids. CDR3 amino acids: CASSLDRPSQETQYF. In DNA, the CDR3 is TGTGCCAGCAGCTTGGATCGTCCTTCCCAAGAGACCCAGTACTTC. The whole variable domain, remainder taken from reference TRBV5-6 and TRBJ2-5, is DAGVTQSPTHLIKTRGQQVTLRCSPKSGHDTVSWYQQALGQGPQFIFQYYEEEERQRGNFPDRFSGHQFPNYSSELNVNALLLGDSALYLCASSLDRPSQETQYFGPGTRLLVL.

In its sample, this clonotype was seen many times. The V and J genes are TRBV15 and TRBJ2-3; D might be TRBD1 (6 bases). Trimming took 8 bases from V and 1 from J, leaving 16 bases between them. The germline CDR1 and CDR2 sequences are LNHNV and YYDKDF (reference sequence). This CDR3 is built from 15 residues. The CDR3 nucleotides read TGTGCCACCGAGAGAGGGGGTCCTCGCACAGATACGCAGTATTTT. This encodes CATERGGPRTDTQYF.

CDR3 in DNA: TGTGCCAGCAGCGTGGGGTCTTTCGGGGGACTCTCCTACGAGCAGTACTTC. This gives the protein CASSVGSFGGLSYEQYF. V gene TRBV13 combines with J gene TRBJ2-7; tentatively, D is TRBD2 (6 bases). CDR3 length: 17 amino acids. Germline CDR1 is PRHDT and CDR2 is FYEKMQ (reference sequence). Trimming removed 5 bases from V and 0 bases from J, with 20 bases in between.

The chain has TRBV5-1 and TRBJ2-7; D uncertain. CDR3 length: 13 amino acids. With 5 bases removed from V and 3 bases from J, the gap between germline ends came to 12 bases. Germline CDR1 reads SGHRS; CDR2 reads YFSETQ. The CDR3 DNA follows: TGCGCCAGCAGTATCGCCAGGCACTACGAGCAGTACTTC. It is translated as CASSIARHYEQYF.

The rearrangement uses TRBV19 and TRBJ2-1, with 8 bases that match TRBD2. CDR1 and CDR2 (germline): LNHDA, SQIVND (reference sequence). This CDR3 region has 15 residues. Unmatched junction bases numbered 6, after V lost 1 base and J lost 7 bases. CDR3 sequence (DNA): TGTGCCAGTAGTATAGCGGGGGGGCCTTTGAATGAGCAGTTCTTC. Its protein is CASSIAGGPLNEQFF.

The chain has TRBV6-5 and TRBJ2-5, with no clear D. This CDR3 has 14 residues. V was pared by 0 bases and J by 5 bases, with 10 bases between. The V gene's germline CDR1 is MNHEY and CDR2 SVGAGI. The DNA for the CDR3 is TGTGCCAGCAGTTACTCTTCCGCCGCCGAGACCCAGTACTTC. Encoded protein: CASSYSSAAETQYF.